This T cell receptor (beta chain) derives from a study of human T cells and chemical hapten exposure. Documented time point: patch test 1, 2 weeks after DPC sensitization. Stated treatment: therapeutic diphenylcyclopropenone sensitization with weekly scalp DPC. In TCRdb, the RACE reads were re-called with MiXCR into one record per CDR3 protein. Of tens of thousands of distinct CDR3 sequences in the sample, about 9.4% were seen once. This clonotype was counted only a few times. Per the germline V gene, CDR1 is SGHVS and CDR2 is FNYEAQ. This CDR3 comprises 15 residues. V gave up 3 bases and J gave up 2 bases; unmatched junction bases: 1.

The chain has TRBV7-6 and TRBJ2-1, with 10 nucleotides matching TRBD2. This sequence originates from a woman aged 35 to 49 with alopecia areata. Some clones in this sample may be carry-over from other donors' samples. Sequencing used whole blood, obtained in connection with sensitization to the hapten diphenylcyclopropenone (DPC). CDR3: CASSFSGGAYNEQFF. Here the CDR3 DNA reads TGTGCCAGCAGCTTCAGCGGGGGGGCCTACAATGAGCAGTTCTTC.